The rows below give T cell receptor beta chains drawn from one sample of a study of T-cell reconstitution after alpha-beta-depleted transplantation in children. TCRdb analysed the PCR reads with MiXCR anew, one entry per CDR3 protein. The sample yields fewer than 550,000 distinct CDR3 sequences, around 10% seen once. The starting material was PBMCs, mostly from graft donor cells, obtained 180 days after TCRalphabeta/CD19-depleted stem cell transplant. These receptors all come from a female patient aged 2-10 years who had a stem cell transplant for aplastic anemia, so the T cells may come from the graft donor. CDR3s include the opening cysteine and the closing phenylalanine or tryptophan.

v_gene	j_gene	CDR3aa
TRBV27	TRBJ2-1	CASGTLSYNEQFF
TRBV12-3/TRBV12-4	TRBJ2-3	CASRLLAGGPDTQYF
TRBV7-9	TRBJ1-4	CASSSAGTESEKLFF
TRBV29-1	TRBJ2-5	CSVEFRGQETQYF
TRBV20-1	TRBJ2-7	CSARDINTYYEQYF
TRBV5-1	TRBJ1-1	CASSLGTSNTEAFF
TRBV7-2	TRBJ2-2	CASSLTGRPVGELFF
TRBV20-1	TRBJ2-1	CSAGDQGLGGNEQFF
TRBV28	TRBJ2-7	CASSLARAGGNYEQYF
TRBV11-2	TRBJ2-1	CASSPWDYNNEQFF
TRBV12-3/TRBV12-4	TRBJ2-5	CASSLSLALGTQYF
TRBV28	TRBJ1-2	CASRGNYGYTF
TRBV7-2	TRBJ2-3	CASSKGLAGVSDTQYF
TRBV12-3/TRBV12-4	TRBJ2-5	CASSFWVREEPQYF
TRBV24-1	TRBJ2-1	CATRGEGRGNRYNEQFF
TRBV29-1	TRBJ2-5	CSVGTQYF
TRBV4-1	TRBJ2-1	CASSQDWTSGSRNEQFF
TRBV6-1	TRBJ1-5	CASSTLSGGNQPQHF
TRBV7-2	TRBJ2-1	CASSLARLLLRTSEQFF
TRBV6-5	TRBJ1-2	CASSSTGGGGYTF
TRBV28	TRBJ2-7	CASSLSPHSSYEQYF
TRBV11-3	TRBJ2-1	CASSLLGQGYHEQFF
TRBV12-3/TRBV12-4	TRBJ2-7	CASSAVYEQYF
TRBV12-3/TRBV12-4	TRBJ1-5	CASRADTSNQPQHF
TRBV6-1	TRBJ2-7	CASSEPGQSNEQYF
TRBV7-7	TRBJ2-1	CASSLRLADLEQFF
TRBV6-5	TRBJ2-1	CASSYSGTGLNEQFF
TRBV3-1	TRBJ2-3	CASGDTPSTDTQYF
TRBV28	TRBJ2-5	CASSRPDRETQYF
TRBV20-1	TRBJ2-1	CSALTGTASSYNEQFF
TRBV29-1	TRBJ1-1	CSGANTEAFF
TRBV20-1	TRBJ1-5	CSARRRGLVGNQPQHF
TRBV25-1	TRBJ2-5	CASSLGGAKTQYF
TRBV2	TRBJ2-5	CASRAFNGETQYF
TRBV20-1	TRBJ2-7	CSARVGGRGEQYF
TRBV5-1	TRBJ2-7	CASSSQWDRGSNEQYF